The 18 T cell receptor beta chains below come from one sample, sequenced in a study of radiotherapy plus CTLA-4 blockade in lung cancer. This table comes from immunoSEQ multiplex PCR, and its TCRdb copy is limited to in-frame clones, with some not included. The repertoire holds more than 75,000 clones, with 60% to 80% as singletons. Sequencing was performed on peripheral blood, taken from a patient treated with radiotherapy plus ipilimumab. These TCRs come from a human donor with non-small cell lung cancer that progressed on radiotherapy plus ipilimumab.

This sequence joins TRBV7-6 and TRBJ2-3; 8 nucleotides line up with TRBD2. The V segment lost 1 base and the J segment 2 bases; nucleotides outside the gene matches: 2. This CDR3 region has 15 residues. The germline V gene encodes CDR1 SGHVS and CDR2 FNYEAQ. CDR3 amino acids: CASSLGAGDTDTQYF. For the CDR3, the DNA is TGTGCCAGCAGCTTAGGAGCGGGAGACACAGATACGCAGTATTTT.

This clone appeared a few times. J is TRBJ2-7 and V is TRBV7-9; perhaps D is TRBD1 or TRBD2 (5 bases each). The CDR3 loop spans 14 amino acids. The V end was cut by 2 bases, the J end by 4 bases, with 12 bases between. Germline CDR1 SEHNR, CDR2 FQNEAQ (reference sequence). The CDR3 reads CASSLWGSGYEQYF. CDR3 in DNA: TGTGCCAGCAGCTTATGGGGGTCGGGGTACGAGCAGTACTTC. Full variable domain (remainder filled in from reference TRBV7-9 and TRBJ2-7): DTGVSQNPRHKITKRGQNVTFRCDPISEHNRLYWYRQTLGQGPEFLTYFQNEAQLEKSRLLSDRFSAERPKGSFSTLEIQRTEQGDSAMYLCASSLWGSGYEQYFGPGTRLTVT.

The V gene is TRBV29-1, the J gene TRBJ2-2; unclear D gene. CDR3 length: 11 residues. Trimming shortened V by 5 bases and J by 3 bases, and 4 bases separated the two germline ends. CDR1 is SQVTM and CDR2 is ANQGSEA in the germline V gene. The CDR3: CSVYDTGELFF. The CDR3 region has the DNA TGCAGCGTTTATGACACCGGGGAGCTGTTTTTT.

This chain joins TRBV7-9 and TRBJ1-2, with 8 bases fitting TRBD1. The CDR3 sequence is 14 residues long. With V trimmed by 6 bases and J by 4 bases, 7 bases remained unmatched. CDR1 SEHNR and CDR2 FQNEAQ come from the germline V gene (reference sequence). Here the CDR3 DNA reads TGTGCCAGCAGTTCAGGGGGCTCGGGCTATGGCTACACCTTC. Protein product: CASSSGGSGYGYTF.

The chain combines TRBV14 with TRBJ2-6; 7 nucleotides match TRBD1. Germline V gene data show CDR1 as SGHDN and CDR2 as FVKESK. The V gene end was trimmed by 0 bases and the J gene end by 7 bases; junction bases not matched to a gene: 3. The CDR3 covers 15 residues. The CDR3 DNA follows: TGTGCCAGCAGCCAAGACAGGGGGACCGCCAACGTCCTGACTTTC. Translated: CASSQDRGTANVLTF.

The chain has TRBV7-2 and TRBJ2-2; 7 bases are a match to TRBD1. Trimming removed 5 bases from V and 4 bases from J; junction bases left unmatched: 10. In germline, CDR1 is SGHTA, CDR2 FQGNSA. The CDR3 runs 16 residues. CDR3 sequence reads: CASSITGEMGTGELFF. The CDR3 DNA reads as TGTGCCAGCAGCATCACAGGGGAAATGGGCACCGGGGAGCTGTTTTTT.

This chain links TRBV11-2 with TRBJ2-7; the D gene is possibly TRBD1 (5 bases). The CDR3 spans 12 residues. V shed 3 bases and J shed 3 bases, with 6 bases lying between them. In germline, CDR1 is SGHAT, CDR2 FQNNGV. The CDR3 protein is CASSFQGYEQYF. The CDR3 bases are TGTGCCAGCAGCTTCCAGGGCTACGAGCAGTACTTC. Drawing the rest from reference TRBV11-2 and TRBJ2-7, the complete variable domain is EAGVAQSPRYKIIEKRQSVAFWCNPISGHATLYWYQQILGQGPKLLIQFQNNGVVDDSQLPKDRFSAERLKGVDSTLKIQPAKLEDSAVYLCASSFQGYEQYFGPGTRLTVT.

This clone was counted a single time. V usage is TRBV28 and J usage is TRBJ1-2; unclear D gene. The ends were cut back, 8 bases at V and 5 bases at J, with 12 bases in the middle. In germline, CDR1 is MDHEN, CDR2 SYDVKM. This CDR3 comprises 12 residues. The CDR3 coding sequence is TGTGCCAGCTTCGACTCTACTTATGGCTACACCTTC. This encodes CASFDSTYGYTF.

The chain joins TRBV4-3 to TRBJ2-3; 10 bases line up with TRBD2. CDR3 length: 15 amino acids. The V segment lost 2 bases and the J segment 2 bases; nucleotides outside the gene matches: 1. Germline lookup yields CDR1 LGHNA and CDR2 YSLEER. Here the CDR3 reads CASSQSGGATDTQYF. The DNA of the CDR3 is TGCGCCAGCAGCCAAAGCGGGGGGGCCACAGATACGCAGTATTTT.

This chain joins TRBV27 and TRBJ2-3, with 7 bases matching TRBD2. Losses at the gene ends were 4 bases for V and 2 bases for J; bases not matched to a gene: 6. Germline loops: CDR1 MNHEY, CDR2 SMNVEV (reference sequence). CDR3 length: 15 residues. The CDR3 region has the DNA TGTGCCAGCAGTTGGGGGGGTAGTTTCACAGATACGCAGTATTTT. It codes for CASSWGGSFTDTQYF.

This rearrangement joins TRBV30 to TRBJ2-2; D possibly corresponds to TRBD2 (5 bases). The V gene lost 3 bases and the J gene lost 6 bases, with 14 bases spanning the gap. The length of the CDR3 is 14 residues. The germline V gene has CDR1 GTSNPN and CDR2 SVGIG (reference sequence). This CDR3 is CAWRRGQLPGELFF. The CDR3 DNA follows: TGTGCCTGGAGACGAGGGCAGTTACCCGGGGAGCTGTTTTTT.

The rearrangement uses TRBV7-9 and TRBJ1-1; D gene uncertain. Deletions cut 2 bases from V and 6 bases from J, with 7 bases between. The CDR3 is 12 amino acids. The germline V gene has CDR1 SEHNR and CDR2 FQNEAQ (reference sequence). CDR3 loop: CASSLLVSEAFF. The CDR3 nucleotides are TGTGCCAGCAGCTTATTGGTTTCTGAAGCTTTCTTT.

This sequence joins TRBV28 and TRBJ2-7; D is possibly TRBD2 (6 bases). Looked up from germline, CDR1 is MDHEN and CDR2 is SYDVKM. Trimming stripped 2 bases from V and 0 bases from J, with 11 bases between. The CDR3 sequence is 15 residues long. CDR3 residues: CASSLVADSSYEQYF. The CDR3 region has the DNA TGTGCCAGCAGTTTAGTAGCGGATAGCTCCTACGAGCAGTACTTC.

V usage is TRBV7-6 and J usage is TRBJ2-7; weak D call: TRBD1 (6 bases). Germline-derived CDR1 and CDR2 are SGHVS and FNYEAQ. V lost 4 bases and J 3 bases, leaving 13 bases between the germline ends. CDR3 size: 14 residues. CDR3 protein: CASSSDGQIYEQYF. CDR3 coding DNA: TGTGCCAGCAGCTCCGACGGACAGATCTACGAGCAGTACTTC.

The CDR3 nucleotides are TGTGCCAGCAGTGGGCCGCTAGCGGGAGACGGAGATACGCAGTATTTT. It specifies CASSGPLAGDGDTQYF. The V gene is TRBV28, the J gene TRBJ2-3, with 10 nucleotides matching TRBD2. With V trimmed by 5 bases and J by 5 bases, 10 bases remained unmatched. CDR1 is MDHEN and CDR2 is SYDVKM in the germline V gene. The CDR3 spans 16 residues.

This clone has just a few counts. The chain joins TRBV11-2 to TRBJ2-7, with a weak D call TRBD1 (5 bases). CDR3 length: 14 residues. CDR1 and CDR2 (germline): SGHAT, FQNNGV. Trimming took 1 base from V and 12 from J, leaving 19 bases between them. CDR3 in DNA: TGTGCCAGCAGCTTAGGGCAGGGAAGGAATCTCATGTACTTC. Translated: CASSLGQGRNLMYF.

The chain recombines TRBV25-1 with TRBJ2-3; 11 bases are a match to TRBD1. Trimming cost V 4 bases and J 7 bases; bases outside gene matches: 4. Germline-derived CDR1 and CDR2 are MGHDK and SYGVNS. CDR3 length: 14 residues. The CDR3 here is CASSADRGLNTQYF. The DNA of the CDR3 is TGTGCCAGCAGTGCGGACAGGGGGCTGAATACGCAGTATTTT.

This rearrangement joins TRBV10-3 to TRBJ2-7, with D possibly matching TRBD1 (6 bases). The CDR3 covers 19 residues. Between the trimmed V and J ends, which lost 6 bases and 0 bases, there was a span of 27 bases. The germline gives CDR1 ENHRY, CDR2 SYGVKD. The chain's CDR3 is CAISIQGIIVNGGSYEQYF. DNA for the CDR3: TGTGCCATCAGCATACAGGGTATAATAGTTAATGGGGGCTCCTACGAGCAGTACTTC.